This is a list of T cell receptor beta chains from one sample in a study of Ad26.COV2.S vaccination and SARS-CoV-2 variants. The assay was immunoSEQ multiplex PCR, and TCRdb's table has in-frame clones only and misses some. The table lists a few hundred thousand clones, around 88% of them singletons. Sequenced material: peripheral blood, taken in a trial of Ad26.COV2.S vaccine versus placebo. These receptors were obtained from a person between 18 and 65 years old who received the Ad26.COV2.S COVID-19 vaccine or a placebo. Both conserved end residues are part of each CDR3. Each record gives: CDR3 protein, CDR3 DNA, D gene, V gene, clone size, CDR3 length, J gene. The D gene is left open where the match is weak. Where a row states a size, it is once, few, many or the class of an expanded clone; other rows omit it.

cdr3_aa: CASSWRGQTNEQFF
cdr3_nt: TGTGCCAGCAGCTGGCGCGGGCAGACAAATGAGCAGTTCTTC
d_call: NA
v_call: TRBV5-6
clone_size: NA
cdr3_length: 14
j_call: TRBJ2-1

cdr3_aa: CATSRDWAGGGTGELFF
cdr3_nt: TGTGCCACCAGCAGAGATTGGGCGGGAGGGGGCACCGGGGAGCTGTTTTTT
d_call: TRBD2
v_call: TRBV15
clone_size: NA
cdr3_length: 17
j_call: TRBJ2-2

cdr3_aa: CASSQGPGSGTYEQYF
cdr3_nt: TGTGCCAGCAGCCAAGGTCCCGGGTCAGGGACTTACGAGCAGTACTTC
d_call: NA
v_call: TRBV4-2
clone_size: once
cdr3_length: 16
j_call: TRBJ2-7

cdr3_aa: CASGKVSSYNSPLHF
cdr3_nt: TGTGCCAGTGGTAAGGTGAGCTCCTATAATTCACCCCTCCACTTT
d_call: NA
v_call: TRBV19
clone_size: once
cdr3_length: 15
j_call: TRBJ1-6

cdr3_aa: CASSPIGAKGNTEAFF
cdr3_nt: TGTGCCAGCAGCCCCATTGGGGCAAAGGGAAACACTGAAGCTTTCTTT
d_call: NA
v_call: TRBV11-2
clone_size: once
cdr3_length: 16
j_call: TRBJ1-1

cdr3_aa: CASSLQGNSPLHF
cdr3_nt: TGCGCCAGCAGCCTACAAGGGAATTCACCCCTCCACTTT
d_call: NA
v_call: TRBV4-3
clone_size: NA
cdr3_length: 13
j_call: TRBJ1-6

cdr3_aa: CASSPQTSGLEQFF
cdr3_nt: TGTGCCAGCAGCCCCCAGACTAGCGGGTTAGAGCAGTTCTTC
d_call: TRBD2
v_call: TRBV7-9
clone_size: NA
cdr3_length: 14
j_call: TRBJ2-1

cdr3_aa: CASSEERGKRSTEAFF
cdr3_nt: TGTGCCAGCAGTGAAGAAAGGGGTAAGAGGTCTACTGAAGCTTTCTTT
d_call: NA
v_call: TRBV6-1
clone_size: NA
cdr3_length: 16
j_call: TRBJ1-1

cdr3_aa: CASSQGAGRYNEQFF
cdr3_nt: TGCGCCAGCAGCCAAGGGGCGGGAAGATACAATGAGCAGTTCTTC
d_call: NA
v_call: TRBV4-1
clone_size: NA
cdr3_length: 15
j_call: TRBJ2-1

cdr3_aa: CASSSGPTWGSGANVLTF
cdr3_nt: TGTGCCAGTAGTTCGGGGCCGACCTGGGGCTCTGGGGCCAACGTCCTGACTTTC
d_call: NA
v_call: TRBV19
clone_size: NA
cdr3_length: 18
j_call: TRBJ2-6

cdr3_aa: CASSDRSGNTIYF
cdr3_nt: TGTGCCAGCAGTGACAGATCTGGAAACACCATATATTTT
d_call: NA
v_call: TRBV27
clone_size: once
cdr3_length: 13
j_call: TRBJ1-3

cdr3_aa: CASGGTDTQYF
cdr3_nt: TGTGCCAGCGGGGGCACAGATACGCAGTATTTT
d_call: NA
v_call: TRBV5-4
clone_size: NA
cdr3_length: 11
j_call: TRBJ2-3

cdr3_aa: CATSRDLSGTGSDNEQFF
cdr3_nt: TGTGCCACCAGCAGAGATTTAAGTGGGACAGGGAGTGACAATGAGCAGTTCTTC
d_call: TRBD1
v_call: TRBV15
clone_size: NA
cdr3_length: 18
j_call: TRBJ2-1

cdr3_aa: CASSHRGGLNYEQYF
cdr3_nt: TGTGCCAGCAGCCATAGGGGGGGACTCAACTACGAGCAGTACTTC
d_call: NA
v_call: TRBV13
clone_size: once
cdr3_length: 15
j_call: TRBJ2-7

cdr3_aa: CATSPRGGPDTQYF
cdr3_nt: TGTGCCACCAGTCCCAGGGGGGGGCCAGATACGCAGTATTTT
d_call: NA
v_call: TRBV24-1
clone_size: NA
cdr3_length: 14
j_call: TRBJ2-3

cdr3_aa: CASSLKPRRHLNYGYTF
cdr3_nt: TGTGCCAGCAGCTTAAAACCCCGCAGGCACCTCAACTATGGCTACACCTTC
d_call: NA
v_call: TRBV7-9
clone_size: NA
cdr3_length: 17
j_call: TRBJ1-2

cdr3_aa: CASSLTPNREPRNYGYTF
cdr3_nt: TGTGCCAGCTCACTAACCCCAAACAGGGAGCCGCGGAACTATGGCTACACCTTC
d_call: NA
v_call: TRBV18
clone_size: NA
cdr3_length: 18
j_call: TRBJ1-2

cdr3_aa: CASSFEFRGGTMFF
cdr3_nt: TGTGCCAGCAGCTTTGAATTTCGAGGCGGTACGATGTTTTTT
d_call: NA
v_call: TRBV5-6
clone_size: NA
cdr3_length: 14
j_call: TRBJ2-2

cdr3_aa: CATSDSPTRQFF
cdr3_nt: TGTGCCACCAGTGATTCCCCTACTAGGCAGTTCTTC
d_call: NA
v_call: TRBV24-1
clone_size: NA
cdr3_length: 12
j_call: TRBJ2-1

cdr3_aa: CASTTGGANGYTF
cdr3_nt: TGCGCCAGCACTACAGGGGGCGCGAATGGCTACACCTTC
d_call: TRBD1
v_call: TRBV5-1
clone_size: NA
cdr3_length: 13
j_call: TRBJ1-2

cdr3_aa: CASRAGGEETQYF
cdr3_nt: TGTGCCAGCAGGGCGGGGGGGGAGGAGACCCAGTACTTC
d_call: TRBD2
v_call: TRBV5-4
clone_size: NA
cdr3_length: 13
j_call: TRBJ2-5

cdr3_aa: CASSPNLGTAQETQYF
cdr3_nt: TGTGCCAGCAGCCCAAACCTGGGGACTGCTCAAGAGACCCAGTACTTC
d_call: NA
v_call: TRBV3-1/TRBV3-2
clone_size: few
cdr3_length: 16
j_call: TRBJ2-5

cdr3_aa: CASSFDRWYNEQFF
cdr3_nt: TGTGCCAGCAGTTTCGACAGGTGGTACAATGAGCAGTTCTTC
d_call: NA
v_call: TRBV27
clone_size: NA
cdr3_length: 14
j_call: TRBJ2-1

cdr3_aa: CASSLGVGEYGYTF
cdr3_nt: TGTGCCAGCAGCTTGGGGGTAGGGGAATATGGCTACACCTTC
d_call: NA
v_call: TRBV5-4
clone_size: NA
cdr3_length: 14
j_call: TRBJ1-2

cdr3_aa: CACGQSNTEAFF
cdr3_nt: TGTGCCTGCGGACAGTCGAACACTGAAGCTTTCTTT
d_call: NA
v_call: TRBV30
clone_size: NA
cdr3_length: 12
j_call: TRBJ1-1

cdr3_aa: CASSFSGGPETQYF
cdr3_nt: TGTGCCAGCAGCTTCTCCGGGGGGCCGGAGACCCAGTACTTC
d_call: NA
v_call: TRBV5-4
clone_size: NA
cdr3_length: 14
j_call: TRBJ2-5

cdr3_aa: CATSEVPFNRGQGFSTNEKLFF
cdr3_nt: TGTGCCACCAGTGAAGTACCGTTTAATAGGGGACAGGGCTTTTCAACTAATGAAAAACTGTTTTTT
d_call: TRBD1
v_call: TRBV24-1
clone_size: NA
cdr3_length: 22
j_call: TRBJ1-4

cdr3_aa: CASSPSNSPLHF
cdr3_nt: TGTGCCAGCAGCCCGAGTAATTCACCCCTCCACTTT
d_call: NA
v_call: TRBV11-2
clone_size: NA
cdr3_length: 12
j_call: TRBJ1-6

cdr3_aa: CSVAGTEFYEQYF
cdr3_nt: TGCAGCGTTGCCGGGACAGAATTCTACGAGCAGTACTTC
d_call: TRBD1
v_call: TRBV29-1
clone_size: once
cdr3_length: 13
j_call: TRBJ2-7

cdr3_aa: CASSEWWTGKDNEQFF
cdr3_nt: TGTGCCAGCAGTGAATGGTGGACAGGGAAAGACAATGAGCAGTTCTTC
d_call: TRBD1
v_call: TRBV2
clone_size: NA
cdr3_length: 16
j_call: TRBJ2-1

cdr3_aa: CASSPTGKNEQYF
cdr3_nt: TGTGCCAGCAGTCCGACAGGGAAAAACGAGCAGTACTTC
d_call: TRBD1
v_call: TRBV6-2/TRBV6-3
clone_size: NA
cdr3_length: 13
j_call: TRBJ2-7

cdr3_aa: CASSEVEGYGYTF
cdr3_nt: TGTGCCAGCAGTGAAGTAGAAGGATATGGCTACACCTTC
d_call: NA
v_call: TRBV2
clone_size: NA
cdr3_length: 13
j_call: TRBJ1-2

cdr3_aa: CASGSDSEGEKLFF
cdr3_nt: TGTGCCAGTGGATCGGACTCTGAGGGGGAAAAACTGTTTTTT
d_call: NA
v_call: TRBV19
clone_size: NA
cdr3_length: 14
j_call: TRBJ1-4

cdr3_aa: CASSYEITGGSLRNTDTQYF
cdr3_nt: TGTGCCAGCAGTTACGAAATTACAGGCGGGAGTTTGCGGAACACAGATACGCAGTATTTT
d_call: TRBD2
v_call: TRBV6-2/TRBV6-3
clone_size: NA
cdr3_length: 20
j_call: TRBJ2-3

cdr3_aa: CASSRAGWETQYF
cdr3_nt: TGCGCCAGCAGCCGGGCAGGGTGGGAGACCCAGTACTTC
d_call: NA
v_call: TRBV5-1
clone_size: NA
cdr3_length: 13
j_call: TRBJ2-5

cdr3_aa: CASSLSGGVLEEQFF
cdr3_nt: TGTGCCAGTAGTCTATCAGGGGGCGTTCTTGAGGAGCAGTTCTTC
d_call: TRBD1
v_call: TRBV19
clone_size: NA
cdr3_length: 15
j_call: TRBJ2-1

cdr3_aa: CASSRGLADEQFF
cdr3_nt: TGTGCCAGCAGTCGGGGACTAGCGGATGAGCAGTTCTTC
d_call: TRBD2
v_call: TRBV6-5
clone_size: NA
cdr3_length: 13
j_call: TRBJ2-1

cdr3_aa: CASSLLADDTGELFF
cdr3_nt: TGTGCCAGCAGCTTGCTAGCGGATGACACCGGGGAGCTGTTTTTT
d_call: TRBD2
v_call: TRBV5-4
clone_size: NA
cdr3_length: 15
j_call: TRBJ2-2

cdr3_aa: CAWSVLHGTGRYEQYF
cdr3_nt: TGTGCCTGGAGTGTCCTTCATGGGACAGGGCGGTACGAGCAGTACTTC
d_call: TRBD1
v_call: TRBV30
clone_size: NA
cdr3_length: 16
j_call: TRBJ2-7

cdr3_aa: CASSTGTNGDQPQHF
cdr3_nt: TGTGCCAGCAGTACAGGGACGAACGGAGATCAGCCCCAGCATTTT
d_call: NA
v_call: TRBV6-5
clone_size: NA
cdr3_length: 15
j_call: TRBJ1-5

cdr3_aa: CASRPTGTSGLQETQYF
cdr3_nt: TGTGCCAGCAGGCCGACCGGGACTAGCGGTCTCCAAGAGACCCAGTACTTC
d_call: TRBD2
v_call: TRBV3-1/TRBV3-2
clone_size: NA
cdr3_length: 17
j_call: TRBJ2-5